The 26 T cell receptor beta chains reported below all come from one sample, sequenced in a study of T cell responses to AZD1222 COVID-19 vaccine. Data came from immunoSEQ multiplex PCR; TCRdb stores just in-frame clones and leaves some out. The sample lists 85,000 to 130,000 clones, around nine tenths occurring once. Material: peripheral blood, obtained 28 days after the second dose of the MenACWY control vaccine. Receptors were obtained from an adult who received the MenACWY meningococcal vaccine as a control.

The J gene is TRBJ2-2, the V gene TRBV28; the match to TRBD1 covers 10 bases. This CDR3 contains 16 residues. Per germline, CDR1 MDHEN and CDR2 SYDVKM. The V and J ends lost 4 bases and 3 bases, in that order; junction bases with no gene match: 5. The DNA for the CDR3 is TGTGCCAGCAGTTCCCCGGGACAGGGGTACACCGGGGAGCTGTTTTTT. Its translation: CASSSPGQGYTGELFF.

The chain has TRBV5-1 and TRBJ2-1; possibly TRBD2 for D (5 bases). This CDR3 has 16 amino acids. The germline gives CDR1 SGHRS, CDR2 YFSETQ. V was shortened by 4 bases and J by 0 bases, with 14 bases between the two germline ends. This CDR3 is CASSVDFSSSYNEQFF. CDR3 bases: TGCGCCAGCAGCGTGGACTTTTCCAGCTCCTACAATGAGCAGTTCTTC.

J is TRBJ1-6 and V is TRBV24-1, with TRBD1 identical over 9 bases. With V trimmed by 7 bases and J by 8 bases, 2 bases remained unmatched. The CDR3 totals 13 residues. Germline loops: CDR1 KGHDR, CDR2 SFDVKD. Here the CDR3 reads CATSRDRDSPLHF. CDR3 nucleotide sequence: TGTGCCACCAGCCGGGACAGGGATTCACCCCTCCACTTT.

Only one count was recorded for this clone. V and J are TRBV27 and TRBJ2-1; 9 bases are a match to TRBD2. The germline gives CDR1 MNHEY, CDR2 SMNVEV (reference sequence). The CDR3 loop spans 15 amino acids. V dropped 6 bases and J dropped 6; count of bases not matched to a gene: 9. This chain's CDR3 is CASRDGLALGNEQFF. CDR3 nucleotide sequence: TGTGCCAGCAGAGATGGACTAGCGTTAGGCAATGAGCAGTTCTTC.

This clone was counted once. The chain recombines TRBV4-3 with TRBJ2-7, with D possibly being TRBD2 (6 bases). V lost 4 bases to trimming and J lost 2 bases, with 21 bases between them. The germline gives CDR1 LGHNA, CDR2 YSLEER. The CDR3 totals 17 residues. The CDR3: CASSLSAAGTLTYEQYF. CDR3 nucleotides: TGCGCCAGCAGCCTATCAGCTGCCGGGACTCTAACCTACGAGCAGTACTTC.

The chain couples TRBV29-1 to TRBJ1-5, with D possibly matching TRBD1 (5 bases). With 4 bases removed from V and 0 bases from J, the gap between germline ends came to 13 bases. Per germline, CDR1 SQVTM and CDR2 ANQGSEA. This CDR3 contains 15 residues. CDR3 residues: CSVGDSYHSNQPQHF. CDR3 coding DNA: TGCAGCGTTGGAGACAGCTACCATAGCAATCAGCCCCAGCATTTT.

V is TRBV4-2 and J is TRBJ2-3, with D possibly being TRBD2 (6 bases). The ends were cut back, 3 bases at V and 6 bases at J, with 16 bases in the middle. In germline, CDR1 is LGHNA, CDR2 YNFKEQ. The CDR3 is 15 amino acids. This chain's CDR3 is CASSQGPPEGDTQYF. The CDR3 nucleotides read TGTGCCAGCAGCCAGGGCCCCCCGGAGGGGGATACGCAGTATTTT.

The rearrangement links TRBV10-1 to TRBJ1-2, with 8 bases lining up with TRBD1. The CDR3 is 14 residues long. Trimming took 1 base from V and 10 from J; bases not matched to a gene: 8. Per the germline V gene, CDR1 is WNHNN and CDR2 is SYGVQD (reference sequence). The CDR3 sequence is CASSEYETGDHYTF. CDR3 DNA: TGCGCCAGCAGTGAGTATGAGACAGGGGACCACTACACCTTC.

This rearrangement joins TRBV5-1 to TRBJ2-3, with D unclear. Per germline, CDR1 SGHRS and CDR2 YFSETQ. This CDR3 is built from 13 residues. Between the trimmed V and J ends, which lost 4 bases and 3 bases, there was a span of 9 bases. The CDR3 region is CASSPGSTDTQYF. The CDR3 DNA is TGCGCCAGCAGCCCCGGGTCTACAGATACGCAGTATTTT.

The chain joins TRBV5-1 to TRBJ2-6; D is unclear. This CDR3 region has 15 residues. Trimming left V 3 bases short and J 2 bases short, with 9 bases between. Germline-derived CDR1 and CDR2 are SGHRS and YFSETQ. CDR3 in DNA: TGCGCCAGCAGCTCAGGTCAGCCTGGGGCCAACGTCCTGACTTTC. As protein: CASSSGQPGANVLTF.

This sequence joins TRBV7-9 and TRBJ2-7; 8 bases map to TRBD1. Trimming cost V 1 base and J 3 bases; bases outside gene matches: 17. CDR3 length: 19 residues. Germline values: CDR1 SEHNR, CDR2 FQNEAQ (reference sequence). The CDR3 loop reads CASSLVPFNRDRKRYEQYF. CDR3 DNA: TGTGCCAGCAGCTTAGTCCCTTTCAACCGGGACAGGAAACGCTACGAGCAGTACTTC.

The chain is built from TRBV7-2 and TRBJ2-7; 8 bases map to TRBD2. With V trimmed by 5 bases and J by 0 bases, 12 bases remained unmatched. This CDR3 region has 17 residues. Per germline, CDR1 SGHTA and CDR2 FQGNSA. In DNA form, the CDR3 reads TGTGCCAGCAGCCAGGGAGTCGCGGGGGGACTCTCCTACGAGCAGTACTTC. Amino acid sequence: CASSQGVAGGLSYEQYF. The entire variable domain, with the rest obtained from reference TRBV7-2 and TRBJ2-7, is as follows: GAGVSQSPSNKVTEKGKDVELRCDPISGHTALYWYRQSLGQGLEFLIYFQGNSAPDKSGLPSDRFSAERTGGSVSTLTIQRTQQEDSAVYLCASSQGVAGGLSYEQYFGPGTRLTVT.

The chain has TRBV29-1 and TRBJ2-3; TRBD2 matches at 13 bases. The CDR3 is 16 amino acids. V was clipped by 8 bases and J by 1 base; unmatched bases: 9. Looked up from germline, CDR1 is SQVTM and CDR2 is ANQGSEA. Here the CDR3 DNA reads TGCAGCTCAGGAGGACTAGCGGGGGCGCGCACAGATACGCAGTATTTT. Residues: CSSGGLAGARTDTQYF.

This chain links TRBV7-2 with TRBJ2-5, with D perhaps TRBD2 (7 bases). The V gene's germline CDR1 is SGHTA and CDR2 FQGNSA. Trimming shortened V by 3 bases and J by 4 bases, and 18 bases separated the two germline ends. CDR3 length equals 16 residues. The DNA of the CDR3 is TGTGCCAGCAGCTTTAGGGGGGGTCGGGGCAGAGAGACCCAGTACTTC. Translated: CASSFRGGRGRETQYF.

This clone appeared a single time. This chain joins TRBV7-2 and TRBJ2-4; D remains unclear. The germline V gene encodes CDR1 SGHTA and CDR2 FQGNSA. The CDR3 length is 14 residues. Trimming stripped 0 bases from V and 5 bases from J, with 8 bases between. Here the CDR3 DNA reads TGTGCCAGCAGCTTAGCGGGGAAAGAAAACATTCAGTACTTC. Protein: CASSLAGKENIQYF.

The rearrangement links TRBV6-6 to TRBJ2-1; TRBD2 matches 11 bases. Losses at the gene ends were 6 bases for V and 4 bases for J; bases not matched to a gene: 23. This CDR3 contains 21 residues. CDR1 and CDR2 (germline): MNHNY, SVGAGI (reference sequence). Here the CDR3 reads CASSEGGYNIYSGGVYNEQFF. The CDR3 region has the DNA TGTGCCAGCAGCGAGGGAGGGTACAATATTTATAGCGGGGGGGTATACAATGAGCAGTTCTTC.

This chain links TRBV28 with TRBJ1-2, with D unclear. CDR3 length equals 15 residues. CDR1 is MDHEN and CDR2 is SYDVKM in the germline V gene. The V and J ends lost 7 bases and 7 bases respectively, with 22 bases between them. In nucleotides, the CDR3 is TGTGCCAGCAACGTCGGAAGGGCCCTATTCGGTGGCTACACCTTC. Translating gives CASNVGRALFGGYTF.

This rearrangement joins TRBV28 to TRBJ2-5; possible D gene TRBD2, 5 bases. There are 13 residues in the CDR3. V lost 2 bases and J 5 bases, leaving 9 bases between the germline ends. From germline, CDR1 is MDHEN and CDR2 SYDVKM. CDR3 in DNA: TGTGCCAGCAGTTTAGAGGGCGAGGAGACCCAGTACTTC. Its protein product is CASSLEGEETQYF.

This sequence joins TRBV12-3 or TRBV12-4 and TRBJ1-1; the D is unclear. The CDR3 sequence is 12 residues long. The germline V and J ends were trimmed by 6 bases and 11 bases, with 16 bases remaining between them. CDR3 coding DNA: TGTGCCAGCAGCGTCCCCGGAGGTCACGCTTTCTTT. The encoded protein is CASSVPGGHAFF.

The V call is TRBV10-3, the J call TRBJ1-2; D is ambiguous. The CDR3 is 14 residues long. Trimming shortened V by 0 bases and J by 1 base, and 6 bases separated the two germline ends. Germline V gene data show CDR1 as ENHRY and CDR2 as SYGVKD. CDR3 loop: CAISESGSNYGYTF. Written as DNA, the CDR3 is TGTGCCATCAGTGAGTCGGGGAGTAACTATGGCTACACCTTC.

V and J are TRBV10-2 and TRBJ2-7, with 7 nucleotides matching TRBD1. The length of the CDR3 is 16 residues. The germline gives CDR1 WSHSY, CDR2 SAAADI. V lost 3 bases, J lost 5 bases, and 13 bases stayed unmatched. CDR3 nucleotide sequence: TGCGCCAGCAGTGAAAGTTCGGCAGGGGGAAGACACGAGCAGTACTTC. Translating it yields CASSESSAGGRHEQYF.

This clone was detected only once. The chain recombines TRBV4-3 with TRBJ1-4; D possibly corresponds to TRBD1 (5 bases). Germline CDR1 LGHNA, CDR2 YSLEER. This CDR3 contains 18 residues. Trimming removed 1 base at V and 8 bases at J, with 23 bases between. The CDR3 loop is CASSQVNQGEMVREKLFF. CDR3 nucleotide sequence: TGCGCCAGCAGCCAAGTCAATCAGGGAGAGATGGTGCGGGAAAAACTGTTTTTT.

The gene calls are TRBV4-1 and TRBJ1-5, with no clear D. V gave up 0 bases and J gave up 4 bases, with 10 bases separating them. The V gene's germline CDR1 is MGHRA and CDR2 YSYEKL. The CDR3 consists of 15 residues. Here the CDR3 reads CASSQDRAANQPQHF. The CDR3 DNA reads TGCGCCAGCAGCCAAGATAGGGCAGCTAATCAGCCCCAGCATTTT.

V and J are TRBV7-2 and TRBJ1-4, with D unclear. Germline lookup yields CDR1 SGHTA and CDR2 FQGNSA. The CDR3 length is 14 residues. V lost 5 bases and J lost 7, with 14 bases in between. DNA for the CDR3: TGTGCCAGCAGCAAAGATAGGTTCTCTGAAAAACTGTTTTTT. Residues: CASSKDRFSEKLFF.

The chain combines TRBV7-2 with TRBJ2-5; TRBD1 aligns across 9 bases. V lost 5 bases and J lost 2; bases outside the gene matches: 3. Germline CDR1 reads SGHTA; CDR2 reads FQGNSA. The CDR3 loop spans 14 amino acids. CDR3 sequence reads: CASSQDRGQETQYF. The DNA for the CDR3 is TGTGCCAGCAGCCAGGACAGGGGACAAGAGACCCAGTACTTC.

The chain couples TRBV28 to TRBJ2-7; 11 bases map to TRBD1. With 5 bases clipped from V and 3 bases from J, the junction kept 6 bases outside the gene matches. CDR1 and CDR2 (germline): MDHEN, SYDVKM. This CDR3 is built from 15 residues. CDR3 sequence reads: CASSLPGTGGYEQYF. DNA of the CDR3: TGTGCCAGCAGTCTACCCGGGACAGGGGGCTACGAGCAGTACTTC.